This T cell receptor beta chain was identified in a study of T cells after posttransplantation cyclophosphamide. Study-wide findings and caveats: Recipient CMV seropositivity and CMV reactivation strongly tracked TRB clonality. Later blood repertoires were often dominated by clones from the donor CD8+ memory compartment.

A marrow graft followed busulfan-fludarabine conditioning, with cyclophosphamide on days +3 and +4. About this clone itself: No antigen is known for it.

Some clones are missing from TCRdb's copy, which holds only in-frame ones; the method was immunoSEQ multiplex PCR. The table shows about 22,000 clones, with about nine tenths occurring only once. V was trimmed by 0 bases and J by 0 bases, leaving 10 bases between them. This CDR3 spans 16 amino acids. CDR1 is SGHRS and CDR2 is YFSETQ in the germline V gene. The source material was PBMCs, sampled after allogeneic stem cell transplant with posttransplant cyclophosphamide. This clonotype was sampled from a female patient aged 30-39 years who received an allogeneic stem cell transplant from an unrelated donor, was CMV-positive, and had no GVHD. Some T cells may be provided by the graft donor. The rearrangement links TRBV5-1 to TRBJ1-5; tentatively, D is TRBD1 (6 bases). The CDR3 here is CASSLAPGDSNQPQHF. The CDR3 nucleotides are TGCGCCAGCAGCTTGGCCCCAGGGGATAGCAATCAGCCCCAGCATTTT.